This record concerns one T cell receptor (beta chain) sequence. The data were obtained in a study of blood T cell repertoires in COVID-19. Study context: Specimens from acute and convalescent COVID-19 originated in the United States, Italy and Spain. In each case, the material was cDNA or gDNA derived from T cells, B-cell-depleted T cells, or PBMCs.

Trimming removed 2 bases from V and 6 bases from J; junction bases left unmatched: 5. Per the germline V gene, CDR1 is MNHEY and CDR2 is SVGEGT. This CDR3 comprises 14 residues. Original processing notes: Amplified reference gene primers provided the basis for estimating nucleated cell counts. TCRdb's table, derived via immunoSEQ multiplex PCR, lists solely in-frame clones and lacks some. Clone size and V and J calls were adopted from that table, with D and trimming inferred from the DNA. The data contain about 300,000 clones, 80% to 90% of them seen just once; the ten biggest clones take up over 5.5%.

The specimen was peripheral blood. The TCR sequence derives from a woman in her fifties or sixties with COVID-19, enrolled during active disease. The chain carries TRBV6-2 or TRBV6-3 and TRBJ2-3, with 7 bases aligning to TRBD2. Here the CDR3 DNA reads TGTGCCAGCAGTTACGATCGCGGGAGTGATACGCAGTATTTT. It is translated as CASSYDRGSDTQYF.